This T cell receptor beta chain derives from a study of OX40 agonist ivuxolimab in advanced cancers. Study-wide background: Every 2 weeks, patients got intravenous ivuxolimab at one of six dose levels (0.01-10 mg/kg). Regarding the study as a whole: Relatively little clonal expansion, among the lowest observed, appeared in partial responders at 0.1-3.0 mg/kg.

The CDR3 totals 15 residues. Deletions cut 0 bases from V and 9 bases from J, with 16 bases between. Germline V gives CDR1 SGDLS, CDR2 YYNGEE. Comment on this clone: The antigen is undetermined.

Profiling relied on immunoSEQ multiplex PCR, and the TCRdb table lists in-frame clones only, not all of them. Of about 150,000 clones in the sample, 94% were seen once. This sample comprised CD4+ or CD8+ T cells sorted from blood, obtained in a trial of the OX40 agonist ivuxolimab. This clonotype was sampled from an adult with an advanced solid tumor such as melanoma, head and neck, liver or kidney cancer. The J gene is TRBJ2-1, the V gene TRBV9; D might be TRBD2 (5 bases). The CDR3 is CASSVEEGRWSEQFF. In DNA, the CDR3 is TGTGCCAGCAGCGTAGAAGAGGGCCGTTGGTCTGAGCAGTTCTTC.